These 16 T cell receptor beta chains originate from one sample sequenced in a study of blood T cell repertoires in COVID-19. Libraries were prepared by immunoSEQ multiplex PCR; TCRdb keeps only in-frame clonotypes and omits some of them. The repertoire holds 180,000 or so clones, roughly 82% seen once, with under 9.5% in the top ten. The sample comprised PBMCs or T cells enriched from blood (not recorded which). These receptor sequences come from a woman younger than 45 who had recovered from COVID-19.

The rearrangement joins TRBV4-1 to TRBJ1-6; TRBD1 aligns across 10 bases. Germline CDR1 reads MGHRA; CDR2 reads YSYEKL. The CDR3 has 15 residues. V was clipped by 4 bases and J by 13 bases; unmatched bases: 10. This CDR3 reads CASSRSGTGESPLHF. The CDR3 bases are TGCGCCAGCAGCCGCTCCGGGACAGGGGAATCCCCCCTCCACTTT.

This clone was observed a handful of times. The chain is built from TRBV6-4 and TRBJ2-7; possibly TRBD2 for D (6 bases). V lost 3 bases and J lost 3, with 15 bases in between. The CDR3 totals 15 residues. CDR1 is MRHNA, CDR2 SNTAGT, per germline. The DNA of the CDR3 is TGTGCCAGCAGTGAAGAAGCGGGTAGCGGCTACGAGCAGTACTTC. This gives the protein CASSEEAGSGYEQYF.

V and J are TRBV5-5 and TRBJ2-2; TRBD1 agrees at 8 bases. The trim removed 3 bases at V and 4 bases at J, leaving 5 bases unmatched. The CDR3 consists of 15 residues. Germline CDR1 reads SGHKS; CDR2 reads YYEKEE (reference sequence). In DNA form, the CDR3 reads TGTGCCAGCAGCTGGGAGGACAGGGCCACCGGGGAGCTGTTTTTT. The encoded protein is CASSWEDRATGELFF.

The rearrangement uses TRBV27 and TRBJ2-7; 13 nucleotides match TRBD2. The CDR3 contains 17 residues. Germline V gives CDR1 MNHEY, CDR2 SMNVEV (reference sequence). V lost 3 bases to trimming and J lost 1 base; unmatched junction nucleotides: 6. CDR3 sequence (DNA): TGTGCCAGCAGTTTTCTCGGGACTAGCGGGACGTCCTACGAGCAGTACTTC. Translation gives CASSFLGTSGTSYEQYF.

The chain joins TRBV5-6 to TRBJ2-7; perhaps TRBD2 as D (6 bases). The CDR3 spans 14 residues. Germline lookup yields CDR1 SGHDT and CDR2 YYEEEE. The V and J ends lost 2 bases and 0 bases respectively, with 9 bases between them. CDR3 DNA: TGTGCCAGCAGCTTATCCGGGAGCTCCTACGAGCAGTACTTC. It encodes CASSLSGSSYEQYF.

This clone appeared once. The rearrangement links TRBV19 to TRBJ1-2; D perhaps matches TRBD1 (6 bases). Germline V gives CDR1 LNHDA, CDR2 SQIVND (reference sequence). Trimming removed 8 bases from V and 3 bases from J, with 13 bases in between. The CDR3 is 13 residues long. This CDR3 is CASFGGGDYGYTF. CDR3 coding DNA: TGTGCCAGTTTCGGTGGGGGCGACTATGGCTACACCTTC.

The rearrangement links TRBV15 to TRBJ2-2; D may be TRBD2 (5 bases). The CDR3 is made up of 13 amino acids. Trimming removed 5 bases at V and 8 bases at J, with 12 bases between. CDR1 and CDR2 from the germline V gene are LNHNV and YYDKDF (reference sequence). CDR3 region: CATSGSSSGELFF. The DNA for the CDR3 is TGTGCCACCAGCGGGAGTAGCTCTGGGGAGCTGTTTTTT.

The V gene is TRBV28, the J gene TRBJ1-2; D remains ambiguous. Germline-derived CDR1 and CDR2 are MDHEN and SYDVKM. The V end lost 2 bases, the J end lost 7 bases, and 17 bases lay between the germline ends. The CDR3 loop spans 15 amino acids. The CDR3 DNA is TGTGCCAGCAGTTTACAAAATCGAGGCGGGTCTGGCTACACCTTC. This codes for CASSLQNRGGSGYTF.

This clone was counted a single time. The genes are TRBV19 and TRBJ2-4, with a weak D call TRBD1 (7 bases). The V and J ends lost 5 bases and 0 bases respectively, with 23 bases between them. Germline V gene data show CDR1 as LNHDA and CDR2 as SQIVND (reference sequence). The length of the CDR3 is 19 residues. The CDR3 DNA follows: TGTGCCAGTAGTCCATGGAGGGGGCTGGCGCGGGGAGCCAAAAACATTCAGTACTTC. It is translated as CASSPWRGLARGAKNIQYF.

The rearrangement links TRBV4-1 to TRBJ2-3; D possibly corresponds to TRBD1 (5 bases). Trimming left V 1 base short and J 4 bases short, with 12 bases between. Germline values: CDR1 MGHRA, CDR2 YSYEKL. The CDR3 covers 15 residues. CDR3 DNA sequence: TGCGCCAGCAGCCAAGTCCAGGGCGCAGCAGATACGCAGTATTTT. It encodes CASSQVQGAADTQYF.

The chain joins TRBV14 to TRBJ2-7; TRBD1 matches 9 bases. The CDR3 covers 15 residues. J gave up 5 bases and V 4 bases, and 9 bases lay outside the gene matches. Per the germline V gene, CDR1 is SGHDN and CDR2 is FVKESK. The CDR3, as DNA: TGTGCCAGCAGCCCGCCGGGGACAGGGTTCGACGAGCAGTACTTC. Residues: CASSPPGTGFDEQYF.

The J gene is TRBJ2-1, the V gene TRBV4-1; 9 bases match TRBD2. This CDR3 has 17 residues. J lost 9 bases, V lost 0 bases, and 12 bases had no gene match. Germline V lookup: CDR1 MGHRA, CDR2 YSYEKL. CDR3 nucleotide sequence: TGCGCCAGCAGCCAAGATGTTCTGGCTAGCGGGAATCGTGAGCAGTTCTTC. This codes for CASSQDVLASGNREQFF.

The chain recombines TRBV4-2 with TRBJ1-1; D is undetermined. Germline V gene sequence: CDR1 LGHNA, CDR2 YNFKEQ. V was shortened by 4 bases and J by 1 base, with 13 bases between the two germline ends. CDR3 length equals 15 residues. The CDR3 spells CASSPGPIGNTEAFF. The CDR3 DNA follows: TGTGCCAGCAGCCCTGGGCCTATCGGGAACACTGAAGCTTTCTTT.

This chain connects TRBV6-5 to TRBJ2-7, with a possible D match to TRBD2 (6 bases). CDR1 MNHEY and CDR2 SVGAGI come from the germline V gene. The CDR3 loop spans 14 amino acids. Trimming removed 5 bases from V and 1 base from J, with 12 bases in between. CDR3 protein: CASSRGTSSYEQYF. CDR3 bases: TGTGCCAGCAGTCGTGGGACTTCTTCCTACGAGCAGTACTTC.

V gene TRBV5-8 combines with J gene TRBJ2-1, with 7 positions matching TRBD1. With 3 bases clipped from V and 5 bases from J, the junction kept 8 bases outside the gene matches. This CDR3 contains 15 residues. The germline CDR1 and CDR2 sequences are SGHTS and YDEGEE. The CDR3: CASSYRGFKHNEQFF. The DNA of the CDR3 is TGTGCCAGCAGCTACAGGGGATTTAAACACAATGAGCAGTTCTTC.

The chain joins TRBV7-2 to TRBJ2-1, with 8 bases matching TRBD1. CDR3 length: 15 amino acids. With V trimmed by 4 bases and J by 16 bases, 18 bases remained unmatched. CDR1 and CDR2 (germline): SGHTA, FQGNSA. The CDR3 region has the DNA TGTGCCAGCAGCTCAGAACCGGGACAGGAGTTTTCAAAATTCTTC. Amino acids: CASSSEPGQEFSKFF.